What follows describes a single T cell receptor beta chain. This specimen belongs to a study of blood T cell repertoires in COVID-19. Overall study context: Researchers got acute and convalescent COVID-19 samples from the United States, Italy and Spain. Nucleic acid was either cDNA or gDNA, and it came from T cells, B-cell-depleted T cells, or PBMCs.

In the original processing: Reference gene primers were amplified, and this amplification served to estimate nucleated cell counts. TCRdb's copy holds only in-frame clones and misses some; the assay was immunoSEQ multiplex PCR. The V and J calls and clone size come from that table; D and trimming were worked out from the DNA. The sample gives roughly 330,000 clones, roughly 90% of which show up once; 3% to 4% is in the top ten. Germline assignment: CDR1 LGHNA and CDR2 YSLEER. Trimming took 0 bases from V and 3 from J, leaving 11 bases between them. CDR3 length: 15 amino acids. The rearrangement uses TRBV4-3 and TRBJ1-1; D ambiguous. The receptor was derived from a woman in her fifties or sixties with active or convalescent COVID-19. Sequencing was performed on peripheral blood. The CDR3 bases are TGCGCCAGCAGCCAAGATTCCACGCCGGACACTGAAGCTTTCTTT. Its protein is CASSQDSTPDTEAFF.